This paragraph reports one T cell receptor beta chain. Its antigen is as yet unknown. The sample is drawn from a study of T cell responses to AZD1222 COVID-19 vaccine. The repertoire was sequenced with immunoSEQ multiplex PCR; TCRdb's copy has only in-frame clones and lacks some. The table shows 95,000 to 100,000 clones, with 88% occurring only once. V was shortened by 4 bases and J by 3 bases, with 9 bases between the two germline ends. This CDR3 comprises 12 residues. Germline CDR1 and CDR2: SQVTM and ANQGSEA. General study results and limits: Most donors were white British and more were female, and clonal diversity was possibly underestimated. Targeting of unmutated variant regions was reportedly seen in nearly half of spike-specific TCRs. Dominant CD4 TCR responses targeted spike regions 160-218 and 743-854.

Pooled together were second doses at about 4 or about 12 weeks. Source: peripheral blood, taken 28 days after the second AZD1222 dose. This sequence was found in an adult who received the AZD1222 COVID-19 vaccine. The chain is built from TRBV29-1 and TRBJ1-1; D might be TRBD1 (6 bases). Written as DNA, the CDR3 is TGCAGCGTTGTCAGGGGTGACACTGAAGCTTTCTTT. Protein: CSVVRGDTEAFF.